This entry describes one T cell receptor beta chain. This sample was included in a study of shared T cell receptors in the human thymus. Assay: immunoSEQ multiplex PCR; the TCRdb copy retains only in-frame clones and omits some. The top ten hold 0.008% to 0.011% of the sample, which has fewer than 700,000 clones, roughly 90% seen once. The V gene end was trimmed by 3 bases and the J gene end by 6 bases; junction bases not matched to a gene: 18. The CDR3 covers 18 residues. Germline V gene lookup returns CDR1 LNHDA and CDR2 SQIVND (reference sequence). The sample was also reused in another study, on human thymus T cells. That paper adds: Healthy Finnish infants undergoing corrective surgery for congenital heart defects were the donors.

The sequence was collected from a boy younger than two with a congenital heart defect. Material for sequencing was thymocytes. The J gene is TRBJ2-7, the V gene TRBV19, with TRBD1 matching 9 bases. The CDR3 sequence: CASSITPRQGERTGEQYF. In DNA, the CDR3 is TGTGCCAGTAGTATTACCCCTCGACAGGGGGAGAGAACGGGCGAGCAGTACTTC.